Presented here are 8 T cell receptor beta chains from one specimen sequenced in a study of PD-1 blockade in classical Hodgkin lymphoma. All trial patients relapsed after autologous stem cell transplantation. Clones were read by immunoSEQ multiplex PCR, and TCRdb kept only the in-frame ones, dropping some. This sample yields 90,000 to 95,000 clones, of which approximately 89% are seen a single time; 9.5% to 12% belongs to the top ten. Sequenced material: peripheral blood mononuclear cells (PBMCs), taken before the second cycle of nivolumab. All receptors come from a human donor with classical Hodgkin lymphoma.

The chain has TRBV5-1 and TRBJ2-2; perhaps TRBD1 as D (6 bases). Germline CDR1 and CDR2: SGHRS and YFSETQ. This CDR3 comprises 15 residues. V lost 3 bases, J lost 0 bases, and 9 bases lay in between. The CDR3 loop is CASSSGQPNTGELFF. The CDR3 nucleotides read TGCGCCAGCAGCTCCGGACAGCCGAACACCGGGGAGCTGTTTTTT.

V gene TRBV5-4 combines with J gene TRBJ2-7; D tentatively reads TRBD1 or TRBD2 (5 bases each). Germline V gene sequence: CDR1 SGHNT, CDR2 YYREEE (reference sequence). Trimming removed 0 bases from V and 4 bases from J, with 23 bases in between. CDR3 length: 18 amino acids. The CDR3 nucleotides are TGTGCCAGCAGCTTGGTCCCCGGGACCGGCTCCCTCTCATACGAGCAGTACTTC. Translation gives CASSLVPGTGSLSYEQYF.

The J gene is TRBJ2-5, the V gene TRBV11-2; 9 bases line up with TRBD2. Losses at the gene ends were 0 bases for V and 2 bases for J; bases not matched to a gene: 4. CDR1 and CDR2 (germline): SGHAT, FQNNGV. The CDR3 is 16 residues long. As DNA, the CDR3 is TGTGCCAGCAGCTTAGAAAGGCTAGCGGGGCAAGAGACCCAGTACTTC. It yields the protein CASSLERLAGQETQYF.

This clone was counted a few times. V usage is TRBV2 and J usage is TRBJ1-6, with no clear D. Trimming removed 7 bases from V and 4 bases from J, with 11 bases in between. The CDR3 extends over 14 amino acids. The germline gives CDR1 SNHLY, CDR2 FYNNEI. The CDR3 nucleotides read TGTGCCAGCAAACCGGGATCTTATAATTCACCCCTCCACTTT. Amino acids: CASKPGSYNSPLHF.

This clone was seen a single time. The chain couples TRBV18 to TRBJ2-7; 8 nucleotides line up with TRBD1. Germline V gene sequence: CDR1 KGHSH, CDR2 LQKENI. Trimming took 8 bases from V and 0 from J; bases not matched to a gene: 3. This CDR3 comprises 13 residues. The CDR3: CASGQGISYEQYF. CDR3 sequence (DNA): TGTGCCAGCGGACAGGGAATCTCCTACGAGCAGTACTTC.

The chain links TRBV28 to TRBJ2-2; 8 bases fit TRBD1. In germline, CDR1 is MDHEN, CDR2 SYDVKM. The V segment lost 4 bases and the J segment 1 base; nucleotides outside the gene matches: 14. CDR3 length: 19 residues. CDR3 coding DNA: TGTGCCAGCAGTTACCCCACCCCTCCGGGACAGGAGAACACCGGGGAGCTGTTTTTT. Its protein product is CASSYPTPPGQENTGELFF.

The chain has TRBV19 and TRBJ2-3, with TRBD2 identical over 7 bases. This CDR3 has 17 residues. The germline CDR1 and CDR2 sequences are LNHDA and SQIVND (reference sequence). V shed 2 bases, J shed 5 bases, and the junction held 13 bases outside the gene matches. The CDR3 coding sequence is TGTGCCAGTAGTATAAACCCTTGGGGGAGGGGTGAAGATACGCAGTATTTT. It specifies CASSINPWGRGEDTQYF.

CDR3 DNA: TGTGCCAGCAGTCCCCGGGGCAGGGGCTCCTACGAGCAGTACTTC. Amino acids: CASSPRGRGSYEQYF. The chain couples TRBV27 to TRBJ2-7, with D tentatively TRBD1 (6 bases). Germline-derived CDR1 and CDR2 are MNHEY and SMNVEV (reference sequence). V lost 5 bases to trimming and J lost 0 bases, with 14 bases between them. The CDR3 is 15 amino acids.